This is a list of T cell receptor beta chains from one sample in a study of graft-versus-host responses after intestinal transplantation. No cognate antigen is known for these TCRs. TCRdb's copy holds only in-frame clones and misses some; the assay was immunoSEQ multiplex PCR. The table lists tens of thousands of clones, around 96% of them singletons. Specimen: unstimulated CD8+ T cells sorted from spleen or lymph node cells, collected before intestinal transplant. The source is a human donor who received an intestinal transplant. CDR3s include the opening cysteine and the closing phenylalanine or tryptophan. Fields, in order: clone size, V gene, J gene, D gene, CDR3 DNA, CDR3 protein. D genes are given only for firm matches. Rows may omit the clone size; those that give it use once, few, many or a size class.

abundance: NA; v_gene: TRBV11-2; j_gene: TRBJ2-7; d_gene: TRBD2; CDR3nt: TGTGCCAGCAGCTCCTATCTCGGGACTAGCTCCTACGAGCAGTACTTC; CDR3aa: CASSSYLGTSSYEQYF
abundance: once; v_gene: TRBV10-1; j_gene: TRBJ2-1; d_gene: TRBD2; CDR3nt: TGCGCCAGTTCTAGCGGGAGCTCCTACAATGAGCAGTTCTTC; CDR3aa: CASSSGSSYNEQFF
abundance: NA; v_gene: TRBV27; j_gene: TRBJ2-1; d_gene: NA; CDR3nt: TGTGCCAGCCTCTCCCCTGTTTTCCATGAGCAGTTCTTC; CDR3aa: CASLSPVFHEQFF
abundance: NA; v_gene: TRBV30; j_gene: TRBJ1-1; d_gene: TRBD1; CDR3nt: TGTGCCTGGAGTGTCGGACAGGGGACCACTGAAGCTTTCTTT; CDR3aa: CAWSVGQGTTEAFF
abundance: NA; v_gene: TRBV27; j_gene: TRBJ2-7; d_gene: NA; CDR3nt: TGTGCCAGCAGTCTGACGACAGGTTCCTACGAGCAGTACTTC; CDR3aa: CASSLTTGSYEQYF
abundance: once; v_gene: TRBV4-1; j_gene: TRBJ1-6; d_gene: TRBD1; CDR3nt: TGCGCCAGCAGCCAAGACCCATTCGACAGGGAGGGAGATAATTCACCCCTCCACTTT; CDR3aa: CASSQDPFDREGDNSPLHF
abundance: NA; v_gene: TRBV13; j_gene: TRBJ1-1; d_gene: TRBD1; CDR3nt: TGTGCCAGCAGCCCGGGGACAGAGGGAGCTTTCTTT; CDR3aa: CASSPGTEGAFF
abundance: NA; v_gene: TRBV28; j_gene: TRBJ2-7; d_gene: TRBD1; CDR3nt: TGTGCCAGCACTCCCGTGGGGACAGGAGACTACGAGCAGTACTTC; CDR3aa: CASTPVGTGDYEQYF
abundance: NA; v_gene: TRBV10-2; j_gene: TRBJ1-5; d_gene: NA; CDR3nt: TGCGCCAGCAGTGAGTCAACAGGGAGGGATAGCAATCAGCCCCAGCATTTT; CDR3aa: CASSESTGRDSNQPQHF
abundance: NA; v_gene: TRBV11-2; j_gene: TRBJ2-7; d_gene: TRBD1; CDR3nt: TGTGCCAGCAGCTTAGGGGGACAGACCTACGAGCAGTACTTC; CDR3aa: CASSLGGQTYEQYF
abundance: NA; v_gene: TRBV27; j_gene: TRBJ1-2; d_gene: TRBD1; CDR3nt: TGTGCCAGCAGTTTAGGACAGGACTATGGCTACACCTTC; CDR3aa: CASSLGQDYGYTF
abundance: NA; v_gene: TRBV7-6; j_gene: TRBJ1-1; d_gene: TRBD1; CDR3nt: TGTGCCAGCAGCTCCGGACAGGGGGCAAGAGGCACTGAAGCTTTCTTT; CDR3aa: CASSSGQGARGTEAFF
abundance: once; v_gene: TRBV10-3; j_gene: TRBJ2-1; d_gene: TRBD1; CDR3nt: TGTGCCATCAGTGAGCCCCGGGACAGGGGGCATCTCTACAATGAGCAGTTCTTC; CDR3aa: CAISEPRDRGHLYNEQFF
abundance: NA; v_gene: TRBV27; j_gene: TRBJ2-2; d_gene: NA; CDR3nt: TGTGCCAGCAGAAGATCCGGGGAGCTGTTTTTT; CDR3aa: CASRRSGELFF
abundance: NA; v_gene: TRBV5-1; j_gene: TRBJ2-7; d_gene: NA; CDR3nt: TGCGCCAGCAGCTTGGCTGGGGGTCGTAGCTCCTACGAGCAGTACTTC; CDR3aa: CASSLAGGRSSYEQYF
abundance: NA; v_gene: TRBV7-4; j_gene: TRBJ1-1; d_gene: NA; CDR3nt: TGTGCCAGCAGCTTAGACTGGGACGAGGAGAACACTGAAGCTTTCTTT; CDR3aa: CASSLDWDEENTEAFF
abundance: NA; v_gene: TRBV7-9; j_gene: TRBJ2-2; d_gene: NA; CDR3nt: TGTGCCGGGGGAGCGGACACCGGGGAGCTGTTTTTT; CDR3aa: CAGGADTGELFF
abundance: once; v_gene: TRBV5-6; j_gene: TRBJ2-5; d_gene: TRBD2; CDR3nt: TGTGCCAGCAGCTTAACTAGCGGGAGGGCCCTTTTATTGGAGACCCAGTACTTC; CDR3aa: CASSLTSGRALLLETQYF
abundance: NA; v_gene: TRBV9; j_gene: TRBJ2-3; d_gene: NA; CDR3nt: TGTGCCAGCACCCCAGGTGGGGCCTCAGATACGCAGTATTTT; CDR3aa: CASTPGGASDTQYF
abundance: NA; v_gene: TRBV7-8; j_gene: TRBJ2-3; d_gene: NA; CDR3nt: TGTGCCAGCAGCTTTGCCCCCGGATTGACAGATACGCAGTATTTT; CDR3aa: CASSFAPGLTDTQYF
abundance: NA; v_gene: TRBV6-5; j_gene: TRBJ2-7; d_gene: TRBD2; CDR3nt: TGTGCCAGCAGTATGGGACTAGCCTACGAGCAGTACTTC; CDR3aa: CASSMGLAYEQYF
abundance: NA; v_gene: TRBV28; j_gene: TRBJ2-1; d_gene: NA; CDR3nt: TGTGCCAGCAGTTTCAGGGGGGATGAGCAGTTCTTC; CDR3aa: CASSFRGDEQFF
abundance: NA; v_gene: TRBV30; j_gene: TRBJ2-7; d_gene: NA; CDR3nt: TGTGCCTGGAGTGTACGCCCCGCTACTAGATACGAGCAGTACTTC; CDR3aa: CAWSVRPATRYEQYF
abundance: once; v_gene: TRBV9; j_gene: TRBJ1-5; d_gene: TRBD1; CDR3nt: TGTGCCAGCAGCGTAGAAGACAGGGATGATCAGCCCCAGCATTTT; CDR3aa: CASSVEDRDDQPQHF
abundance: NA; v_gene: TRBV5-1; j_gene: TRBJ2-3; d_gene: NA; CDR3nt: TGCGCCAGCAGCTTGAGGGCCGATTTAACAGATACGCAGTATTTT; CDR3aa: CASSLRADLTDTQYF
abundance: NA; v_gene: TRBV12-2; j_gene: TRBJ1-2; d_gene: NA; CDR3nt: TGTGCAAGTCGCCGGACCTCGACCCCACGAAAGATCTATGGCTACACCTTC; CDR3aa: CASRRTSTPRKIYGYTF
abundance: NA; v_gene: TRBV9; j_gene: TRBJ2-1; d_gene: TRBD2; CDR3nt: TGTGCCAGCAACGACCGACTAGCGGGAGGGCCGGGAGAGCAGTTCTTC; CDR3aa: CASNDRLAGGPGEQFF
abundance: NA; v_gene: TRBV5-1; j_gene: TRBJ2-7; d_gene: TRBD2; CDR3nt: TGCGCCAGCAGCCAAAAGCCACTAGCGGACCCCTACGAGCAGTACTTC; CDR3aa: CASSQKPLADPYEQYF
abundance: NA; v_gene: TRBV27; j_gene: TRBJ2-1; d_gene: TRBD2; CDR3nt: TGTGCCAGCAGTTTAGGCGGGAGGGGTGGCAATGAGCAGTTCTTC; CDR3aa: CASSLGGRGGNEQFF
abundance: NA; v_gene: TRBV6-5; j_gene: TRBJ2-7; d_gene: TRBD1; CDR3nt: TGTGCCAGCAGTTACCCCGGGACAGGGAACGAGCAGTACTTC; CDR3aa: CASSYPGTGNEQYF
abundance: NA; v_gene: TRBV27; j_gene: TRBJ2-1; d_gene: TRBD2; CDR3nt: TGTGCCAGCAGTCAACTAGCGGGAAGCTACAATGAGCAGTTCTTC; CDR3aa: CASSQLAGSYNEQFF
abundance: NA; v_gene: TRBV19; j_gene: TRBJ2-1; d_gene: NA; CDR3nt: TGTGCCAGTAGTACTAGGGACCGCCGAACCTACAATGAGCAGTTCTTC; CDR3aa: CASSTRDRRTYNEQFF
abundance: NA; v_gene: TRBV12-5; j_gene: TRBJ2-7; d_gene: TRBD2; CDR3nt: TGTGCTAGTGGTTTGGTACGTGGGCTAGCGGGAATCTCCTACGAGCAGTACTTC; CDR3aa: CASGLVRGLAGISYEQYF
abundance: NA; v_gene: TRBV28; j_gene: TRBJ1-1; d_gene: NA; CDR3nt: TGTGCCAGCAGTTTGAACGGGCACCAAATAGGGAACACTGAAGCTTTCTTT; CDR3aa: CASSLNGHQIGNTEAFF
abundance: NA; v_gene: TRBV27; j_gene: TRBJ1-5; d_gene: NA; CDR3nt: TGTGCCAGCAGTTCCAATACAGGGATTCAGCCCCAGCATTTT; CDR3aa: CASSSNTGIQPQHF
abundance: NA; v_gene: TRBV5-1; j_gene: TRBJ2-5; d_gene: NA; CDR3nt: TGCGCCAGCAGCTTGGACCAAGAGACCCAGTACTTC; CDR3aa: CASSLDQETQYF
abundance: once; v_gene: TRBV5-1; j_gene: TRBJ2-1; d_gene: NA; CDR3nt: TGCGCCAGCAGGGGCAATGAGCAGTTCTTC; CDR3aa: CASRGNEQFF
abundance: NA; v_gene: TRBV11-1; j_gene: TRBJ2-1; d_gene: NA; CDR3nt: TGTGCCAGCAGCTTCCAGGGTGGGCGCGGGTGGGGCAATGAGCAGTTCTTC; CDR3aa: CASSFQGGRGWGNEQFF
abundance: NA; v_gene: TRBV9; j_gene: TRBJ2-7; d_gene: TRBD2; CDR3nt: TGTGCCAGCAGCACTAGCGGGAAGTCCTACGAGCAGTACTTC; CDR3aa: CASSTSGKSYEQYF
abundance: NA; v_gene: TRBV4-2; j_gene: TRBJ1-1; d_gene: NA; CDR3nt: TGTGCCAGCAGCCAAGATGGGTGGAGTAACACTGAAGCTTTCTTT; CDR3aa: CASSQDGWSNTEAFF
abundance: NA; v_gene: TRBV7-6; j_gene: TRBJ1-4; d_gene: TRBD1; CDR3nt: TGTGCCAGCAGCCAAGCCTGGACAGGAGTGGATGAAAAACTGTTTTTT; CDR3aa: CASSQAWTGVDEKLFF
abundance: NA; v_gene: TRBV19; j_gene: TRBJ2-5; d_gene: NA; CDR3nt: TGTGCCAGTAGACCGGGACTCGACGCCCCCCAAGAGACCCAGTACTTC; CDR3aa: CASRPGLDAPQETQYF
abundance: NA; v_gene: TRBV6-1; j_gene: TRBJ2-3; d_gene: TRBD1; CDR3nt: TGTGCCAGCAGTGAGGGACAGGGGGCTGTAACAGATACGCAGTATTTT; CDR3aa: CASSEGQGAVTDTQYF
abundance: few; v_gene: TRBV27; j_gene: TRBJ1-4; d_gene: NA; CDR3nt: TGTGCCAGTCTAGGCGGGGGCGGTGAAAAACTGTTTTTT; CDR3aa: CASLGGGGEKLFF
abundance: NA; v_gene: TRBV6-5; j_gene: TRBJ2-5; d_gene: NA; CDR3nt: TGTGCCAGCAGTTACTCGAGACAGCAAGAGACCCAGTACTTC; CDR3aa: CASSYSRQQETQYF
abundance: NA; v_gene: TRBV7-9; j_gene: TRBJ2-7; d_gene: NA; CDR3nt: TGTGCCAGCAGCTTAGGGGATACAGTAATCTCCTACGAGCAGTACTTC; CDR3aa: CASSLGDTVISYEQYF
abundance: once; v_gene: TRBV6-1; j_gene: TRBJ1-5; d_gene: NA; CDR3nt: TGTGCCACGACGGGGAAGTATAGCAATCAGCCCCAGCATTTT; CDR3aa: CATTGKYSNQPQHF
abundance: NA; v_gene: TRBV13; j_gene: TRBJ2-7; d_gene: TRBD1; CDR3nt: TGTGCCAGCAGCCCCCGAGGGGGACAGGGTCGACAGCGGGGTATCTACTCCTACGAGCAGTACTTC; CDR3aa: CASSPRGGQGRQRGIYSYEQYF
abundance: NA; v_gene: TRBV9; j_gene: TRBJ1-1; d_gene: NA; CDR3nt: TGTGCCAGCAGCGGAGGGACTGAAGCTTTCTTT; CDR3aa: CASSGGTEAFF
abundance: NA; v_gene: TRBV29-1; j_gene: TRBJ2-5; d_gene: TRBD1; CDR3nt: TGCAGCGTTGAGAACCCGACAGGGGGAGAGACCCAGTACTTC; CDR3aa: CSVENPTGGETQYF
abundance: NA; v_gene: TRBV2; j_gene: TRBJ2-7; d_gene: TRBD1; CDR3nt: TGTGCCAGCAGTGCCCTCCGGGACAGGGGGCTATACGAGCAGTACTTC; CDR3aa: CASSALRDRGLYEQYF
abundance: NA; v_gene: TRBV29-1; j_gene: TRBJ2-7; d_gene: NA; CDR3nt: TGCAGCGTTGTTGGGGAGGCCCCCTTTTGGAACGAGCAGTACTTC; CDR3aa: CSVVGEAPFWNEQYF
abundance: NA; v_gene: TRBV19; j_gene: TRBJ1-1; d_gene: TRBD1; CDR3nt: TGTGCCAGTAGTGAGGACAGGGTCACTGAAGCTTTCTTT; CDR3aa: CASSEDRVTEAFF
abundance: NA; v_gene: TRBV9; j_gene: TRBJ2-2; d_gene: NA; CDR3nt: TGTGCCAGCAGCCCCGCCCCGGTCGCCGGGGAGCTGTTTTTT; CDR3aa: CASSPAPVAGELFF
abundance: NA; v_gene: TRBV4-1; j_gene: TRBJ2-3; d_gene: NA; CDR3nt: TGCGCCAGCAGTCACCCCGGGGCAGAGGGAGGCCCCGGCACAGATACGCAGTATTTT; CDR3aa: CASSHPGAEGGPGTDTQYF
abundance: NA; v_gene: TRBV4-1; j_gene: TRBJ1-1; d_gene: NA; CDR3nt: TGCGCCAGCAGCCAAAACCTACGTGGGGGTTGGGTGAACACTGAAGCTTTCTTT; CDR3aa: CASSQNLRGGWVNTEAFF
abundance: NA; v_gene: TRBV25-1; j_gene: TRBJ2-7; d_gene: NA; CDR3nt: TGTGCCAGCAGTGGTAGGGGCGACGACGAGCAGTACTTC; CDR3aa: CASSGRGDDEQYF
abundance: once; v_gene: TRBV30; j_gene: TRBJ1-5; d_gene: NA; CDR3nt: TGTGCCTGGAGCCCCAACAGGGTCAGCAATCAGCCCCAGCATTTT; CDR3aa: CAWSPNRVSNQPQHF
abundance: NA; v_gene: TRBV29-1; j_gene: TRBJ2-7; d_gene: TRBD1; CDR3nt: TGCAGCGTAACAAACTACCGGGACAGGGGGTACGAGCAGTACTTC; CDR3aa: CSVTNYRDRGYEQYF